This T cell receptor beta chain was sequenced during a study of human T cells and chemical hapten exposure (TCRdb year 2021). About the study as a whole: For sensitization, 2% DPC in acetone was applied to a 2 cm by 2 cm area of upper inner arm skin. Weekly therapeutic DPC doses were additionally applied to the scalp of patients throughout the roughly 24-week study period. Patch testing on the upper back used Finn chambers containing 0.01% DPC, with scoring done after 6 days according to International Contact Dermatitis Research Group standards. The patient cohort, mostly female, included alopecia areata with under or over 50% scalp involvement, alopecia totalis and alopecia universalis. Libraries were combined into a pool for sequencing, and differences in TCR yield between samples came mainly from small differences in library volumes within the pool. The study tracked peripheral blood TCR repertoire changes in vivo during primary and secondary sensitization to the hapten diphenylcyclopropenone (DPC) in alopecia patients. Blood was sampled from patients pre-sensitization (week 0) and at 2, 6 and about 24 weeks after DPC sensitization. Roughly 30 alopecia patients gave blood for TCR sequencing at one to four time points (pre-sensitization, 2, 6 and 24 weeks). Findings and caveats that apply to the study as a whole: Expanded TCRs formed significantly more large CDR3 similarity clusters than pre-sensitization or healthy control sets, consistent with antigen-driven responses. Patch test score was positively correlated with the number of PT1 expanded TCRs, with significance at thresholds 8, 16 and 32 but not at 4. After repeated subsampling, the strength of the expansion versus patch-test correlation and the threshold at which it became significant changed. DPC sensitization did not change how many TCRs were above 1 in 1000 frequency, and no evidence was found of alterations in global repertoire structure. Because every patient had alopecia, a presumed autoimmune disease, the patients' immune response might differ from that of healthy individuals.

Library construction relied on RACE. The sequencing machine was a NextSeq 500. Library preparation attached unique molecular identifiers to individual cDNA molecules for quantitative, reproducible TCR counting. From each blood RNA sample, both TCR alpha and TCR beta chains were sequenced. Regarding the original processing steps: The median number of TCRs per sample was over 85,000, ranging from about 20,000 to 750,000. The Decombinator software suite was used to annotate V, J and CDR3 in the TCR reads. For the PS versus PT1 abundance plots, all samples were subsampled to the same number of TCRs (28,000). TCRs were defined as expanded if absent before sensitization and observed at least eight times at the 2-week time point. The public sequencing data were trimmed at Q25 with fastp and processed into clonotypes with MiXCR by TCRdb, which kept only in-frame beta chains. Merged by CDR3 protein, the rows form single entries marked with the most common genes and DNA. It is TCRdb's table, rather than the study itself, that gives the V and J calls and clone size. The sample profile shows roughly 40,000 distinct CDR3 sequences; roughly an eighth of them were found once. The ten largest clones capture 5.7% of the sample.

This clonotype was detected ten times or more. Its target antigen remains unknown. Base-call qualities are not available, and no considerably larger clone is one nucleotide away. Including the terminal cysteine and phenylalanine, the CDR3 comprises 14 residues. Only CDR3 DNA remains: 42 bases, in frame from the first base. CDR1 MDHEN and CDR2 SYDVKM were looked up in the germline V gene. Trimming removed 6 bases from V and 6 bases from J; the gene matches leave 9 bases unexplained. The time point tag for this specimen amounts to: pre-sensitization, week 0. The sample's treatment or condition label is to be understood as: therapeutic diphenylcyclopropenone sensitization with weekly scalp DPC. At each patch-test visit, blood was drawn before the patch test was applied. Eligible patients were aged 18 to 70, diagnosed with alopecia, deemed suitable for DPC therapy, and excluded if pregnant. Total RNA was extracted from unfractionated whole blood collected in Tempus Blood RNA tubes.

Recombination connected TRBV28 to TRBJ2-5, with TRBD2 matching 8 junction bases. This receptor was obtained from a woman aged 25 to 39 with alopecia areata. Some clones in this sample may be carry-over from other donors' samples. The sequencing here drew on whole blood, taken in connection with sensitization to the hapten diphenylcyclopropenone (DPC). The CDR3 region: CASSNSLAAKTQYF. In nucleotides, the sequence is TGTGCCAGCAGCAACTCACTAGCGGCAAAGACCCAGTACTTC. With the portions outside the CDR3 filled from the reference TRBV28 and TRBJ2-5 genes, the complete variable region becomes DVKVTQSSRYLVKRTGEKVFLECVQDMDHENMFWYRQDPGLGLRLIYFSYDVKMKEKGDIPEGYSVSREKKERFSLILESASTNQTSMYLCASSNSLAAKTQYFGPGTRLLVL.